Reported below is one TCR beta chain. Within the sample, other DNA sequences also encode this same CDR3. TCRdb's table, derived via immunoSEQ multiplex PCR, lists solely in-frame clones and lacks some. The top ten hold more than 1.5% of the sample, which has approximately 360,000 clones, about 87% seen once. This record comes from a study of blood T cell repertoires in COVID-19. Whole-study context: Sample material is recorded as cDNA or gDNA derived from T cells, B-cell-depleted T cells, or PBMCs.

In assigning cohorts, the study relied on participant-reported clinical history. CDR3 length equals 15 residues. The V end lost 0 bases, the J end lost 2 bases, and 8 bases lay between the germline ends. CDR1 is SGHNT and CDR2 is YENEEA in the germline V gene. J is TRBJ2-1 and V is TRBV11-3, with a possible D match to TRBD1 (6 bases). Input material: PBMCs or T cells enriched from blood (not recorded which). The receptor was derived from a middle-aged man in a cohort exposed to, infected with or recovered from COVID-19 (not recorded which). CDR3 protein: CASSLEDSTYNEQFF. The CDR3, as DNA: TGTGCCAGCAGCTTAGAGGACAGTACCTACAATGAGCAGTTCTTC. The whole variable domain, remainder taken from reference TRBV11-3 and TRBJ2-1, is EAGVVQSPRYKIIEKKQPVAFWCNPISGHNTLYWYLQNLGQGPELLIRYENEEAVDDSQLPKDRFSAERLKGVDSTLKIQPAELGDSAVYLCASSLEDSTYNEQFFGPGTRLTVL.